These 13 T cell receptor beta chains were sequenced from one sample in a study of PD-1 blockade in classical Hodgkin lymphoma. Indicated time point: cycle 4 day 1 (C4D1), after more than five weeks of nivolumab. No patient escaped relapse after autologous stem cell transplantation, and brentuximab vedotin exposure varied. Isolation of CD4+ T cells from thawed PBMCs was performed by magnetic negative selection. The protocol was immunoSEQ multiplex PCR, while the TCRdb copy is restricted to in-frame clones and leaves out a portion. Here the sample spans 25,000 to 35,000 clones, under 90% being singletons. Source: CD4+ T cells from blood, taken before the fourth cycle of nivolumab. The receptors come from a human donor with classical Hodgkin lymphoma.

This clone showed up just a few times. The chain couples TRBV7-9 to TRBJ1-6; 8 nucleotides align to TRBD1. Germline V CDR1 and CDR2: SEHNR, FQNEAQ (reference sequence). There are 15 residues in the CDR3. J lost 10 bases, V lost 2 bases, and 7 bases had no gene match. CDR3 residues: CASSLWETGVSPLHF. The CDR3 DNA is TGTGCCAGCAGCTTATGGGAGACAGGGGTCTCACCCCTCCACTTT.

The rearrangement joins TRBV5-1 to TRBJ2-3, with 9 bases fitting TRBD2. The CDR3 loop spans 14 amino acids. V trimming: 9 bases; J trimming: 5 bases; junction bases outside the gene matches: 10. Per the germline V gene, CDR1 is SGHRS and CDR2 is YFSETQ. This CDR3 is CATSRLAEGDTQYF. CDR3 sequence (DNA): TGCGCCACCTCCCGACTAGCGGAGGGAGATACGCAGTATTTT.

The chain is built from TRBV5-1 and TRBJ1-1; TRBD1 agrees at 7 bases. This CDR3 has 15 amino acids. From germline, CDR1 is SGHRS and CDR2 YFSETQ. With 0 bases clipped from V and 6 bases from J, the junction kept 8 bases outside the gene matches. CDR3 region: CASSLGEITGAEAFF. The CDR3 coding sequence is TGCGCCAGCAGCTTGGGGGAGATAACAGGGGCTGAAGCTTTCTTT. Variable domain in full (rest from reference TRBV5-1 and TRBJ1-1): KAGVTQTPRYLIKTRGQQVTLSCSPISGHRSVSWYQQTPGQGLQFLFEYFSETQRNKGNFPGRFSGRQFSNSRSEMNVSTLELGDSALYLCASSLGEITGAEAFFGQGTRLTVV.

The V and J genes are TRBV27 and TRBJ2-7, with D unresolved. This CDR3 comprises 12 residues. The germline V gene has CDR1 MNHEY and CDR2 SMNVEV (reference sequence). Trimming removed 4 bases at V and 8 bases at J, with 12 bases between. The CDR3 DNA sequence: TGTGCCAGCAGTTCCCCGGGTCGGAAGCAGTACTTC. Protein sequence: CASSSPGRKQYF.

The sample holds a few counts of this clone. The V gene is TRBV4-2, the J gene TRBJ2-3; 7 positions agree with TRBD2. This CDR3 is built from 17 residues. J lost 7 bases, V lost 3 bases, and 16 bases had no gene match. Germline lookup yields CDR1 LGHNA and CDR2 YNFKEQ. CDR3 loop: CASSHDIANGLGYTQYF. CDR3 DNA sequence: TGTGCCAGCAGCCATGACATAGCCAACGGACTAGGGTATACGCAGTATTTT.

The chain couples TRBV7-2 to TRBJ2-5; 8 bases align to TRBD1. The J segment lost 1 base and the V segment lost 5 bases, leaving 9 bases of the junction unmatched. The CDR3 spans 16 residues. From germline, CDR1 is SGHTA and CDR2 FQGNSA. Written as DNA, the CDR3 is TGTGCCAGCAGCGCGAGACAGGGGTTGGGCCAAGAGACCCAGTACTTC. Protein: CASSARQGLGQETQYF.

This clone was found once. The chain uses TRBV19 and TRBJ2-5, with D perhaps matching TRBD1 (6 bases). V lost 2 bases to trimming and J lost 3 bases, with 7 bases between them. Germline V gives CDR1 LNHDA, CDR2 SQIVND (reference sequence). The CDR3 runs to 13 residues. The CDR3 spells CASSINREETQYF. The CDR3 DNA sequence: TGTGCCAGTAGTATAAACAGGGAAGAGACCCAGTACTTC.

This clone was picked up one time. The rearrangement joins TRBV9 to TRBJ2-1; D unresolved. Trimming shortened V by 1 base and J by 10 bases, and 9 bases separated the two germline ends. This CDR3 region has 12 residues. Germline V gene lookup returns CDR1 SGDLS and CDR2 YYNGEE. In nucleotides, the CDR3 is TGTGCCAGCAGCGTACCCCCTGCCGAGCAGTTCTTC. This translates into CASSVPPAEQFF.

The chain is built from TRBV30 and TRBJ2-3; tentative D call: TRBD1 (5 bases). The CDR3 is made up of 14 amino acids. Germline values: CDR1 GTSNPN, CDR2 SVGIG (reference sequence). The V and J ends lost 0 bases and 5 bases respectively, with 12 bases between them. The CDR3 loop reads CAWSVGHGGDTQYF. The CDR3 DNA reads TGTGCCTGGAGTGTGGGGCACGGTGGAGATACGCAGTATTTT.

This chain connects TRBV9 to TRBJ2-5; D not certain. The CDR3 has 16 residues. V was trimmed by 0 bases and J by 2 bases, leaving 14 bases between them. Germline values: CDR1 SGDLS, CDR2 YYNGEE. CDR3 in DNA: TGTGCCAGCAGCGTAGGGGTGGGCCTCACACAAGAGACCCAGTACTTC. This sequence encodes CASSVGVGLTQETQYF.

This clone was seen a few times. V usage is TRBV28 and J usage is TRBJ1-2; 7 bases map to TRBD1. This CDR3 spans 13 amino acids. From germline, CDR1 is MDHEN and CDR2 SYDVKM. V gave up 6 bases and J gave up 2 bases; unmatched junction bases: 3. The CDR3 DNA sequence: TGTGCCAGCAGACAGACAGGGAACTATGGCTACACCTTC. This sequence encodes CASRQTGNYGYTF.

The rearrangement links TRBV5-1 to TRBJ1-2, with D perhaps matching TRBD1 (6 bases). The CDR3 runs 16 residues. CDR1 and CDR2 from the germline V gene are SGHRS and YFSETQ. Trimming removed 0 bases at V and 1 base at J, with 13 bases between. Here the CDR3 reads CASSLVTGNFNYGYTF. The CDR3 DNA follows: TGCGCCAGCAGCTTGGTGACAGGAAACTTTAACTATGGCTACACCTTC. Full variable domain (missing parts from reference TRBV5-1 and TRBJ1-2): KAGVTQTPRYLIKTRGQQVTLSCSPISGHRSVSWYQQTPGQGLQFLFEYFSETQRNKGNFPGRFSGRQFSNSRSEMNVSTLELGDSALYLCASSLVTGNFNYGYTFGSGTRLTVV.

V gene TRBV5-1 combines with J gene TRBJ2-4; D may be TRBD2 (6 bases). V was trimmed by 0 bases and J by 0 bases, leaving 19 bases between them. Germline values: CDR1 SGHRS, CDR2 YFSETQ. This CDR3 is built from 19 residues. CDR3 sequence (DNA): TGCGCCAGCAGCTTGGGGACGACATGGGGACTTTTAGCCAAAAACATTCAGTACTTC. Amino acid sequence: CASSLGTTWGLLAKNIQYF.